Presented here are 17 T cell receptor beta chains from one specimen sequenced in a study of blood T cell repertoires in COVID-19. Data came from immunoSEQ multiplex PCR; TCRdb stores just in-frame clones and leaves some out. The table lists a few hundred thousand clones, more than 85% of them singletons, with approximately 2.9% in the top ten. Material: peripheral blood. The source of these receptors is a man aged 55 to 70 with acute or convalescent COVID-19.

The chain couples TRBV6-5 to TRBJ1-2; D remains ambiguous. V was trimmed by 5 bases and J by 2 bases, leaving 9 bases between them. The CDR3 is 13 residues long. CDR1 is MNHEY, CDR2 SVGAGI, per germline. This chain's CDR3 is CASSIDTNYGYTF. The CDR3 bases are TGTGCCAGCAGTATTGACACGAACTATGGCTACACCTTC.

The CDR3 nucleotides read TGTGCCTCCGGGAAGCAAACCTACGAGCAGTACTTC. Residues: CASGKQTYEQYF. The rearrangement joins TRBV2 to TRBJ2-7; the D gene is possibly TRBD2 (5 bases). The CDR3 length is 12 residues. Germline V gives CDR1 SNHLY, CDR2 FYNNEI. Trimming pared 11 bases from V and 2 bases from J, leaving 13 bases between.

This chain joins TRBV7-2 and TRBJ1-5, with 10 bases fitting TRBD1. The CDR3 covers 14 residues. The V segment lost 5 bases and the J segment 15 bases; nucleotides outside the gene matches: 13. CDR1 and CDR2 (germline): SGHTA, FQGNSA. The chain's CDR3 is CASSPAGTGAYWHF. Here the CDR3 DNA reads TGTGCCAGCAGCCCCGCCGGGACAGGGGCCTATTGGCATTTT.

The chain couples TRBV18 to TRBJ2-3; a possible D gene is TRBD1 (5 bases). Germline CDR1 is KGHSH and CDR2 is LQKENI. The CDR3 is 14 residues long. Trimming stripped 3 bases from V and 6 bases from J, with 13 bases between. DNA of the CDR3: TGTGCCAGCTCACCTCCCCAGGGCCCCGATACGCAGTATTTT. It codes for CASSPPQGPDTQYF.

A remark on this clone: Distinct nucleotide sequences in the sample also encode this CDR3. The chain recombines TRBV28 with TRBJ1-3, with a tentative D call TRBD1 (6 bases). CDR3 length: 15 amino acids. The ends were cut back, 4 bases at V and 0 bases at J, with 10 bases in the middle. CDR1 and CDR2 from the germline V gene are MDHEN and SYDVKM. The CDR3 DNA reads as TGTGCCAGCAGTTCCCAGGGGAGCTCTGGAAACACCATATATTTT. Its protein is CASSSQGSSGNTIYF.

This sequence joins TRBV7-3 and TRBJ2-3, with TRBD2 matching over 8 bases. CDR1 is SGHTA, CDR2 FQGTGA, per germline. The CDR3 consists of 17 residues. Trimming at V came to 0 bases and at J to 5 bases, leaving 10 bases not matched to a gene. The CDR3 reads CASSLTLSGGPLDTQYF. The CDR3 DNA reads TGTGCCAGCAGCTTAACGTTATCGGGGGGGCCATTAGATACGCAGTATTTT.

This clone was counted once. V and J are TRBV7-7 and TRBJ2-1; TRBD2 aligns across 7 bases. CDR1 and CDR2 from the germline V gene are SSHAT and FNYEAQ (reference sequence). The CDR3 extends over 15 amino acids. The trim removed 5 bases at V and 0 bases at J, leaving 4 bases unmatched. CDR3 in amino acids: CASSRSGGSYNEQFF. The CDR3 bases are TGTGCCAGCAGCCGTTCGGGGGGCTCCTACAATGAGCAGTTCTTC.

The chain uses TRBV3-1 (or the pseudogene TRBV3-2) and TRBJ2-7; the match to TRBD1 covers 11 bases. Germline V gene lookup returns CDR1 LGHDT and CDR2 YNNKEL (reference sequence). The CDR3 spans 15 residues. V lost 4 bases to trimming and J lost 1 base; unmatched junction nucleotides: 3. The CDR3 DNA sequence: TGTGCCAGCAGCCTTGGACAGGGGGCTTCCTACGAGCAGTACTTC. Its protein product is CASSLGQGASYEQYF.

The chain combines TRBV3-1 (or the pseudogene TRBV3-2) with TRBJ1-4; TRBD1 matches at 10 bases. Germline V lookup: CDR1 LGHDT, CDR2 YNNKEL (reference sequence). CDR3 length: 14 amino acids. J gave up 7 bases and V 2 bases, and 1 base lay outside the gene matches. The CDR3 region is CASSQRTGGEKLFF. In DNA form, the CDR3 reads TGTGCCAGCAGCCAAAGGACAGGGGGTGAAAAACTGTTTTTT.

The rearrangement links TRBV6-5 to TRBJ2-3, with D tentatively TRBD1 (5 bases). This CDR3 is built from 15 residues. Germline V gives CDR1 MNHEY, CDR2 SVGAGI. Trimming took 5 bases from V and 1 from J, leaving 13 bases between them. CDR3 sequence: CASSPGGRGTDTQYF. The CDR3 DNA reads TGTGCCAGCAGTCCGGGCGGCAGGGGCACAGATACGCAGTATTTT.

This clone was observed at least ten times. Here the CDR3 DNA reads TGTGCCAGCAGCTTATGGCAGGGGGAGGGGGAGCTGTTTTTT. This codes for CASSLWQGEGELFF. The V call is TRBV7-3, the J call TRBJ2-2; 7 bases map to TRBD1. Per germline, CDR1 SGHTA and CDR2 FQGTGA. The CDR3 sequence is 14 residues long. J lost 8 bases, V lost 2 bases, and 5 bases had no gene match.

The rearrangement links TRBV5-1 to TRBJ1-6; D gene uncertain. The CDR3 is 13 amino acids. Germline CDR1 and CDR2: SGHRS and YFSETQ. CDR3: CVWAGSYNSPLHF. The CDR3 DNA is TGCGTCTGGGCCGGAAGCTATAATTCACCCCTCCACTTT.

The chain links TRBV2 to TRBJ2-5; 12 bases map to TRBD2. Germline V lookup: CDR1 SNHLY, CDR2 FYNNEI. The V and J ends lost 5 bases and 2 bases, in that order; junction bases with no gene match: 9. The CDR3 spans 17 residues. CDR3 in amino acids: CASSNKRTSGAQETQYF. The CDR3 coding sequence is TGTGCCAGCAGTAACAAGCGGACTAGCGGGGCTCAAGAGACCCAGTACTTC.

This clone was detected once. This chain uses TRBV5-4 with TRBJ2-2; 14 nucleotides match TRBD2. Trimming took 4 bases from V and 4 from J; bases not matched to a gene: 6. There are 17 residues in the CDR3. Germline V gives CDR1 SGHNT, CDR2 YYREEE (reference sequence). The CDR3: CASSPGLAGAPTGELFF. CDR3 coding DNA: TGTGCCAGCAGCCCGGGACTAGCGGGGGCGCCCACCGGGGAGCTGTTTTTT.

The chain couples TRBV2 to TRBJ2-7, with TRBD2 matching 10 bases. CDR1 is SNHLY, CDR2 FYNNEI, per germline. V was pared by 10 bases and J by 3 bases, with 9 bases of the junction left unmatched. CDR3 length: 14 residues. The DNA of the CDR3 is TGTGCCACCAGCCAGCGGGGGGGCCTCTACGAGCAGTACTTC. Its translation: CATSQRGGLYEQYF.

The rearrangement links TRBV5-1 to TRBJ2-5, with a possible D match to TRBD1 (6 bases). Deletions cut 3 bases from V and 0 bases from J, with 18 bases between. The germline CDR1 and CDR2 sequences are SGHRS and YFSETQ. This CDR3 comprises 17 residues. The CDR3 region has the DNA TGCGCCAGCAGCTACTTGTGGGACATGAGAAACCAAGAGACCCAGTACTTC. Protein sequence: CASSYLWDMRNQETQYF.

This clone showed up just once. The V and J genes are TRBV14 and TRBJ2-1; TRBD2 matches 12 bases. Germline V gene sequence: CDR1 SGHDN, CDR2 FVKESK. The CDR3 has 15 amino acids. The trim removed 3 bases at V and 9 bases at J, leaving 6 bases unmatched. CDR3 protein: CASSHLAGGGSEQFF. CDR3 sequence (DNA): TGTGCCAGCAGCCACCTAGCGGGGGGGGGTAGTGAGCAGTTCTTC.